This TCR beta chain was recovered during a study of CD8 T cells in ankylosing spondylitis. General study points: Disease-linked clones proved CD8+ and comparatively uncommon in peripheral blood.

TCRdb re-called the 5' RACE reads with MiXCR, one entry per CDR3 protein. This sample yields 250,000 to 400,000 distinct CDR3 sequences, of which around 10% are seen a single time; roughly a tenth belongs to the top ten. For this clonotype: Its specificity is unknown.

This CDR3 comprises 17 residues. The germline CDR1 and CDR2 sequences are SGHAT and FQNNGV. V dropped 2 bases and J dropped 1; count of bases not matched to a gene: 9. Source material: blood, either unsorted or a sorted T cell fraction (not recorded which). This chain joins TRBV11-2 and TRBJ2-7; 9 nucleotides agree with TRBD1. The source of this sequence is a female donor with ankylosing spondylitis or in good health (not recorded which). CDR3 sequence (DNA): TGTGCCAGCAGCTTAACCTTCCGACAGGGGGGTTCCTACGAGCAGTACTTC. Its protein product is CASSLTFRQGGSYEQYF.